The present T cell receptor beta chain was sequenced within a study of beta chain features in type 1 diabetes (dated by TCRdb to the late 2010s). Broadly, across the study: No differences in mean age, gender distribution, total cell number or subset yield were found between patients and healthy donors. Across all samples, some 110,000,000 sorted cells were examined, and cell number per subset correlated strongly with RNA yield. In the study, TCRB repertoires of sorted circulating CD4+ T cell subsets from recently diagnosed type 1 diabetes patients were compared with those of matched healthy donors. Regulatory and stem cell-like memory subsets were isolated from only 8 patients and 8 healthy donors, whereas naive and central memory subsets came from all 30 or so donors.

The entire isolated RNA was reverse transcribed using the High Capacity cDNA Reverse Transcription Kit, and thus expressed TCRB transcripts were sequenced. Deep immunoSEQ sequencing was applied to naive, central memory and regulatory T cell samples, giving an average of about 3.4 million total reads per sample. Sorted cells were lysed in RLT buffer, and RNA was extracted using DNase-treated RNeasy Micro or Mini kits according to cell number. To prevent cross-contamination, each cell subset was processed individually, whereas patient and healthy donor samples were processed jointly. The immunoSEQ multiplex PCR was used to amplify TCRB sequences from cDNA, generating 87-bp fragments that spanned the CDR3 region. Amplicons were sequenced on the Illumina HiSeq platform. Regarding the original processing steps: Synthetic template baselines were used to correct PCR bias computationally, reads within Hamming distance 2 were collapsed together, and singletons that could not be merged were discarded. Reads were aligned against IMGT so that V, D and J genes, CDR3 length and insertions or deletions at six rearrangement sites could be assigned. Within each subset, clonotype counts were normalized to the number of sorted cells before true diversity and Gini coefficients were calculated with the tcR R package. The overlap coefficient, calculated on TCRB nucleotide sequences, was used to quantify repertoire sharing. Out-of-frame TCRB sequences from naive cells were analyzed to stand in for the pre-selection repertoire. In TCRdb, the immuneACCESS table is reduced to in-frame sequences with V and J assigned. These tables do not hold every clone; where another copy was compared, an unresolved V gene accounts for under half, and the others remain unexplained. Clone size and V and J calls were adopted from that table, with D and trimming inferred from the DNA. In all, the sample holds about 650,000 clones, and 9.5% to 15% of those were seen once. More than 0.09% of the sample is in the top ten clones.

A single peripheral blood draw of approximately 0.11 L on average was collected from each donor into heparinised tubes. Naive, central memory, regulatory and stem cell-like memory CD4+ T cells were sorted on a BD FACSAria II using a panel including CD45RO, CCR7, CD25, CD127, CD95 and CD27. Every sorted population had a purity above 98%. PBMCs were isolated right away by Lymphoprep density gradient centrifugation and were stained directly, without culture. So that batch effects would be minimized, each experiment stained and sorted samples in pairs, pairing one healthy donor with one patient. Paper-wide results and their limitations: A moderate but significant shortening of TCRB CDR3 length was observed in type 1 diabetes patients in all four CD4+ subsets. Shorter templates might have been favored by PCR, but patient and control samples were amplified and corrected together, so both groups would have been affected equally by any skew. Because cDNA was sequenced instead of genomic DNA, activated cells with high expression could be over-represented, although the groups did not differ in activation or CD3 levels. Because the HLA sub-analyses included only small numbers of individuals, any influence of HLA type on TCRB rearrangement was left unresolved. At VDJ recombination sites, patients with type 1 diabetes made fewer insertions and deleted more nucleotides, a pattern implying thymic rearrangement abnormalities. The naive, central memory and regulatory TCRB repertoires appeared to resemble one another more closely among patients than among healthy donors.

In regard to this clone: Its target antigen remains unknown. There are no base qualities to consult, and no much larger clone falls within one base.

Including cysteine and phenylalanine, the CDR3 has 14 amino acids. Just CDR3 DNA is preserved here, 42 bases in frame from base 1. The germline ends are 7 bases apart after V is trimmed by 0 bases and J by 2 bases. The germline V gene supplies CDR1 SGHVS and CDR2 FQNEAQ. The sequence derives from a man aged 30 to 39 with type 1 diabetes. Recombination linked TRBV7-8 to TRBJ1-2, with no D gene named confidently. The sample comprised naive CD4+ T cells from blood. In the paper's terms, the cell subset or site label means: true naive CD4+ T cells. DNA sequence: TGTGCCAGCAGCTTAGCCCGTTCAAACTATGGCTACACCTTC. It specifies CASSLARSNYGYTF.